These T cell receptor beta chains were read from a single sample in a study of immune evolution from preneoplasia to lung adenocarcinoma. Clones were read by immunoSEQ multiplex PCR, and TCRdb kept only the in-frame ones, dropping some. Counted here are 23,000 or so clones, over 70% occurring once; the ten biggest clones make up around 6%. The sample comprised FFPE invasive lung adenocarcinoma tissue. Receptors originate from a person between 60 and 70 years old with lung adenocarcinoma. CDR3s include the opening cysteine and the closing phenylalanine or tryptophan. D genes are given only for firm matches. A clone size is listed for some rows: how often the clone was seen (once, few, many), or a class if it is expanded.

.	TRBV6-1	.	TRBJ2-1	CASSEGWLANEQFF	TGTGCCAGCAGTGAAGGTTGGCTAGCCAATGAGCAGTTCTTC
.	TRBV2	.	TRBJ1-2	CASSLARDYGYTF	TGTGCCAGCAGTTTGGCCCGGGACTATGGCTACACCTTC
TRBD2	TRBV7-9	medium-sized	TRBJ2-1	CASSDGWEGYNEQFF	TGTGCCAGCAGCGATGGGTGGGAGGGCTACAATGAGCAGTTCTTC
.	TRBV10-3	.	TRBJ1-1	CAIRTSINTEAFF	TGTGCCATCCGGACGTCGATAAACACTGAAGCTTTCTTT
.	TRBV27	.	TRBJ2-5	CASSFLAEETQYF	TGTGCCAGCAGTTTCCTAGCTGAAGAGACCCAGTACTTC
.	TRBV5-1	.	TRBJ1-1	CASSLGHRDVGTEAFF	TGCGCCAGCAGCTTGGGACACAGGGATGTGGGCACTGAAGCTTTCTTT
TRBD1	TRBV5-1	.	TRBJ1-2	CASSLGTGAAIYDTF	TGCGCCAGCAGCTTGGGGACAGGGGCTGCTATTTACGACACCTTC
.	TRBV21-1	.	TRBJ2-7	CASSPRTSGSLYEQYF	TGTGCCAGCAGCCCGAGGACTAGCGGGAGTCTATACGAGCAGTACTTC
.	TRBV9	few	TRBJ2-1	CASSVDGTPTYNEQFF	TGTGCCAGCAGCGTAGACGGGACCCCTACCTACAATGAGCAGTTCTTC
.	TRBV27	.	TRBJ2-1	CASSSPTGSYNEQFF	TGTGCCAGCAGTTCACCTACAGGATCCTACAATGAGCAGTTCTTC
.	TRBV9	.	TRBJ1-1	CASSVVPYTEAFF	TGTGCCAGCAGCGTAGTTCCCTACACTGAAGCTTTCTTT
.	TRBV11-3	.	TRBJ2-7	CASSLALEQYF	TGTGCCAGCAGCTTAGCTCTCGAGCAGTACTTC
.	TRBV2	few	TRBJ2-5	CASSELSEQETQYF	TGTGCCAGCAGTGAATTGTCTGAACAAGAGACCCAGTACTTC
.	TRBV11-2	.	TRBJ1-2	CASNVTGAF	TGTGCCAGCAATGTGACGGGAGCCTTC
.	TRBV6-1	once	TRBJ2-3	CASSERGDIDTQYF	TGTGCCAGCAGTGAAAGGGGGGACATAGATACGCAGTATTTT
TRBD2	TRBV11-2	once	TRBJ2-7	CASSPRRGSYEQYF	TGTGCCAGCAGCCCTAGGCGGGGGTCCTACGAGCAGTACTTC
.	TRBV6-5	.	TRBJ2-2	CVSTKTETGELFF	TGTGTCAGCACTAAGACAGAGACCGGGGAGCTGTTTTTT
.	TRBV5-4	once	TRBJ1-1	CASSYRDLNTEAFF	TGTGCCAGCAGCTACCGGGACTTGAACACTGAAGCTTTCTTT
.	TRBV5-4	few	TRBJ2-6	CASSFGGTGANVLTF	TGTGCCAGCAGCTTTGGTGGAACTGGGGCCAACGTCCTGACTTTC
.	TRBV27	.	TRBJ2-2	CASTSYGELFF	TGTGCCAGCACGTCCTACGGGGAGCTGTTTTTT
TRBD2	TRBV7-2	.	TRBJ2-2	CASSLRLAGGVNTGELFF	TGTGCCAGCAGCTTAAGACTAGCGGGAGGGGTGAACACCGGGGAGCTGTTTTTT
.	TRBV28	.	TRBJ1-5	CASSQTLGFRAQHF	TGTGCCAGCAGTCAGACTCTCGGATTTAGGGCCCAGCATTTT
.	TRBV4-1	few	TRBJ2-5	CASSQGGETQYF	TGCGCCAGCAGCCAGGGGGGAGAGACCCAGTACTTC
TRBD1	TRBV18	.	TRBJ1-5	CASSPGQGGLNQPQHF	TGTGCCAGCTCACCAGGACAGGGAGGTTTGAATCAGCCCCAGCATTTT
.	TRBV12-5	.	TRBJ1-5	CASGLVGGGKPQHF	TGTGCTAGTGGTTTGGTCGGAGGAGGGAAGCCCCAGCATTTT
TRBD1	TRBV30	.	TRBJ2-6	CAWRGQGASGANVLTF	TGTGCCTGGAGAGGTCAGGGGGCCTCTGGGGCCAACGTCCTGACTTTC
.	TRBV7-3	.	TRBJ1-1	CASSSSVNTEAFF	TGTGCCAGCAGCTCCTCAGTGAACACTGAAGCTTTCTTT
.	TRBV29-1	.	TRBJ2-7	CSVSMGSYEQYF	TGCAGCGTTTCAATGGGCTCCTACGAGCAGTACTTC
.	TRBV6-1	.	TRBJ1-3	CATVPRDTSGNTIYF	TGTGCCACCGTACCCCGGGACACCTCTGGAAACACCATATATTTT
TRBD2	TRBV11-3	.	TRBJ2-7	CASSFETSERGTYEQYF	TGTGCCAGCAGCTTCGAGACTAGCGAGAGGGGGACCTACGAGCAGTACTTC
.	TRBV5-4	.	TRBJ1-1	CASSSYGGPNTEAFF	TGTGCCAGCAGCTCCTACGGGGGACCGAACACTGAAGCTTTCTTT